A selection of T cell receptor beta chains follows, all from one sample in a study of T cell responses to AZD1222 COVID-19 vaccine. The data were produced by immunoSEQ multiplex PCR, yet TCRdb's version contains in-frame clones alone and is incomplete. The table lists approximately 150,000 clones, approximately 90% of them singletons. Source: peripheral blood, taken on day 0 of AZD1222 vaccination. These receptors all stem from an adult in good health. The CDR3 runs from the conserved cysteine through the conserved F or W. A D gene is named only where the DNA matches it firmly. Clone sizes are given selectively: once, few, many, or a class where the clone is expanded.

>TRBJ1-4|TRBD1|-|TRBV11-2
TGTGCCAGCAGCTTATCGACAGGGGGCGGTGAAAAACTGTTTTTT
CASSLSTGGGEKLFF
>TRBJ2-2|-|-|TRBV5-1
TGCGCCAGCAGCTTGTGGGACCCGAACACCGGGGAGCTGTTTTTT
CASSLWDPNTGELFF
>TRBJ1-1|-|-|TRBV7-2
TGTGCCAGCAGGGCCAGGAGGGGAAACACTGAAGCTTTCTTT
CASRARRGNTEAFF
>TRBJ2-1|-|-|TRBV19
TGTGCCAGTAGTATCGGCGGGATCTCCTACAATGAGCAGTTCTTC
CASSIGGISYNEQFF
>TRBJ2-3|TRBD2|-|TRBV7-3
TGTGCCAGCAGCCCTGGGACTAGCGGGAGCACAGATACGCAGTATTTT
CASSPGTSGSTDTQYF
>TRBJ1-1|-|-|TRBV18
TGTGCCAGCTCACCACAAGAGGCCGGGACAAAAGCTTTCTTT
CASSPQEAGTKAFF
>TRBJ1-5|-|-|TRBV19
TGTGCCAGTTGCTACCGCAATCAGCCCCAGCATTTT
CASCYRNQPQHF
>TRBJ2-3|-|-|TRBV27
TGTGCCAGCACATCCGGGCCCGCCACAGATACGCAGTATTTT
CASTSGPATDTQYF
>TRBJ2-7|-|-|TRBV11-2
TGTGCCAGCAGCTTAGATCGGCAGGCCGAGCAGTACTTC
CASSLDRQAEQYF
>TRBJ1-2|TRBD1|-|TRBV6-1
TGTGCCAGCAGTGAAATAAGAAAGGGGGCGGACTATGGCTACACCTTC
CASSEIRKGADYGYTF
>TRBJ1-2|TRBD1|-|TRBV12-3/TRBV12-4
TGTGCCAGCAGTTTTCCGACAGGGGGAGCGATCTTC
CASSFPTGGAIF
>TRBJ1-4|-|-|TRBV6-6
TGTGCCAGCAGTTACAGGGGTGGGAATGAAAAACTGTTTTTT
CASSYRGGNEKLFF
>TRBJ2-3|-|-|TRBV7-9
TGTGCCAGCAGCTCCACGCCAACAGATACGCAGTATTTT
CASSSTPTDTQYF
>TRBJ1-4|TRBD1|once|TRBV4-1
TGCGCCAGCAGCGGCCGGACAGGAGTTAATGAAAAACTGTTTTTT
CASSGRTGVNEKLFF
>TRBJ1-1|TRBD1|-|TRBV27
TGTGCCAGCAGACTCCACAGGGGTGGCCCTGAAGCTTTCTTT
CASRLHRGGPEAFF
>TRBJ2-2|-|-|TRBV5-1
TGCGCCAGCAGACTCAACACCGGGGAGCTGTTTTTT
CASRLNTGELFF
>TRBJ1-6|-|-|TRBV7-8
TGTGCCAGCAGCTTAGACCGACTCTCACCCCTCCACTTT
CASSLDRLSPLHF